Sequencing of this T cell receptor (beta chain) was carried out in a study of shared clonotypes between healthy human individuals. The CDR3 is made up of 11 amino acids. Germline CDR1 and CDR2: SGHRS and YFSETQ. Trimming shortened V by 6 bases and J by 10 bases, and 11 bases separated the two germline ends. Libraries were prepared by immunoSEQ multiplex PCR; TCRdb keeps only in-frame clonotypes and omits some of them. The sample includes just over 2,000,000 clones, over 85% of them seen just once. The sequence came from a young man in good health. This rearrangement joins TRBV5-1 to TRBJ1-3; no reliable D call. Specimen: naive CD4+ T cells sorted from blood. Subset described: CD45RA+ positively selected. CDR3 DNA sequence: TGCGCCAGCACGGATTCCGGGACCATATATTTT. Its protein is CASTDSGTIYF.